These 25 T cell receptor beta chains were all obtained from the same sample, sequenced in a study of human T cells and chemical hapten exposure. Time point noted: patch test 2, 6 weeks after DPC sensitization. Treatment noted: therapeutic diphenylcyclopropenone sensitization with weekly scalp DPC. In TCRdb, the RACE reads were re-called with MiXCR into one record per CDR3 protein. The data hold 95,000 or so distinct CDR3 sequences, with roughly 11% observed a single time. Here the sequenced sample was whole blood, taken in connection with sensitization to the hapten diphenylcyclopropenone (DPC). Receptors originate from a woman in her thirties or forties with alopecia areata. Some clones in this sample may be carry-over from other donors' samples.

This clonotype was seen a handful of times. The V and J genes are TRBV3-1 and TRBJ2-7; 7 bases align to TRBD2. V gave up 0 bases and J gave up 3 bases; unmatched junction bases: 14. The CDR3 extends over 18 amino acids. In germline, CDR1 is LGHDT, CDR2 YNNKEL (reference sequence). CDR3 bases: TGTGCCAGCAGCCAAGATGGAACGAAGCGGGGTGCACACTACGAGCAGTACTTC. Translated: CASSQDGTKRGAHYEQYF.

This clonotype was seen many times. The V call is TRBV2, the J call TRBJ2-3, with 14 bases aligning to TRBD2. Germline loops: CDR1 SNHLY, CDR2 FYNNEI. The trim removed 8 bases at V and 0 bases at J, leaving 1 base unmatched. There are 15 residues in the CDR3. CDR3 sequence: CASGLAGGSTDTQYF. In DNA, the CDR3 is TGTGCCAGCGGACTAGCGGGGGGTAGCACAGATACGCAGTATTTT.

This clonotype has at least ten counts. The V call is TRBV28, the J call TRBJ2-5; no clear D. The CDR3 runs 12 residues. Looked up from germline, CDR1 is MDHEN and CDR2 is SYDVKM. V was clipped by 2 bases and J by 1 base, with 2 bases between them. CDR3 nucleotides: TGTGCCAGCAGTTTACGCCAAGAGACCCAGTACTTC. It translates to CASSLRQETQYF.

This clonotype was detected only a few times. The V call is TRBV18, the J call TRBJ2-7; no clear D. The V end was cut by 1 base, the J end by 4 bases, with 11 bases between. CDR1 is KGHSH, CDR2 LQKENI, per germline. This CDR3 spans 14 amino acids. CDR3 residues: CASSPRVGGYEQYF. In DNA, the CDR3 is TGTGCCAGCTCACCACGTGTCGGTGGGTACGAGCAGTACTTC. The whole variable domain, remainder taken from reference TRBV18 and TRBJ2-7, is NAGVMQNPRHLVRRRGQEARLRCSPMKGHSHVYWYRQLPEEGLKFMVYLQKENIIDESGMPKERFSAEFPKEGPSILRIQQVVRGDSAAYFCASSPRVGGYEQYFGPGTRLTVT.

The chain has TRBV28 and TRBJ1-3, with D tentatively TRBD1 (5 bases). Trimming removed 5 bases at V and 4 bases at J, with 18 bases between. CDR3 length: 16 amino acids. Germline assignment: CDR1 MDHEN and CDR2 SYDVKM. The DNA of the CDR3 is TGTGCCAGCAGTAGTACGATGGGGACGTTCGGAAACACCATATATTTT. As protein: CASSSTMGTFGNTIYF. Using reference TRBV28 and TRBJ1-3 for the parts outside the CDR3, the full variable domain is DVKVTQSSRYLVKRTGEKVFLECVQDMDHENMFWYRQDPGLGLRLIYFSYDVKMKEKGDIPEGYSVSREKKERFSLILESASTNQTSMYLCASSSTMGTFGNTIYFGEGSWLTVV.

This clonotype showed up just a few times. V usage is TRBV19 and J usage is TRBJ2-3, with D possibly being TRBD2 (7 bases). Trimming stripped 3 bases from V and 4 bases from J, with 17 bases between. The V gene's germline CDR1 is LNHDA and CDR2 SQIVND (reference sequence). The CDR3 length is 16 residues. The CDR3 sequence: CASSIQGGGRADTQYF. The CDR3 DNA reads TGTGCCAGTAGTATCCAAGGGGGGGGAAGGGCAGATACGCAGTATTTT.

The chain carries TRBV6-2 or TRBV6-3 and TRBJ2-5; D uncertain. The V end lost 2 bases, the J end lost 2 bases, and 12 bases lay between the germline ends. Germline CDR1 MNHEY, CDR2 SVGEGT. This CDR3 is built from 15 residues. As DNA, the CDR3 is TGTGCCAGCAGTTACGTGCGGATCTTGCAAGAGACCCAGTACTTC. It translates to CASSYVRILQETQYF.

This clonotype came up many times. The chain combines TRBV7-2 with TRBJ2-1; D gene ambiguous. The CDR3 runs to 15 residues. Germline V gene data show CDR1 as SGHTA and CDR2 as FQGNSA. Trimming took 5 bases from V and 4 from J, leaving 15 bases between them. CDR3 DNA sequence: TGTGCCAGCAGCCCACGAAGAGCCGGATACAATGAGCAGTTCTTC. Protein product: CASSPRRAGYNEQFF.

This clonotype appeared many times. The chain recombines TRBV2 with TRBJ2-5, with 7 bases that match TRBD2. The length of the CDR3 is 16 residues. Unmatched junction bases numbered 8, after V lost 3 bases and J lost 1 base. Germline V gene data show CDR1 as SNHLY and CDR2 as FYNNEI. The CDR3 loop reads CASSDVGAGLQETQYF. The CDR3 region has the DNA TGTGCCAGCAGTGATGTGGGAGCGGGACTCCAAGAGACCCAGTACTTC.

The V and J genes are TRBV29-1 and TRBJ2-4; D is ambiguous. Looked up from germline, CDR1 is SQVTM and CDR2 is ANQGSEA. Trimming took 4 bases from V and 4 from J, leaving 8 bases between them. The CDR3 is made up of 12 amino acids. DNA of the CDR3: TGCAGCGTTGCGAGTGGTAAAAACATTCAGTACTTC. Protein product: CSVASGKNIQYF. Looking up the rest from reference TRBV29-1 and TRBJ2-4 gives the full variable domain: SAVISQKPSRDICQRGTSLTIQCQVDSQVTMMFWYRQQPGQSLTLIATANQGSEATYESGFVIDKFPISRPNLTFSTLTVSNMSPEDSSIYLCSVASGKNIQYFGAGTRLSVL.

This clonotype was seen repeatedly, ten times or more. CDR3 region: CASSFRGDNYGYTF. The CDR3 DNA follows: TGTGCCAGCAGCTTTCGGGGGGACAACTATGGCTACACCTTC. The rearrangement joins TRBV7-2 to TRBJ1-2; D is perhaps TRBD1 (5 bases). CDR3 length: 14 residues. Germline V gene sequence: CDR1 SGHTA, CDR2 FQGNSA. Trimming took 3 bases from V and 2 from J, leaving 10 bases between them. The variable domain in full, with the rest retrieved from reference TRBV7-2 and TRBJ1-2, is GAGVSQSPSNKVTEKGKDVELRCDPISGHTALYWYRQSLGQGLEFLIYFQGNSAPDKSGLPSDRFSAERTGGSVSTLTIQRTQQEDSAVYLCASSFRGDNYGYTFGSGTRLTVV.

The gene calls are TRBV10-3 and TRBJ2-2; 8 bases align to TRBD2. Germline V gene lookup returns CDR1 ENHRY and CDR2 SYGVKD. V lost 1 base, J lost 4 bases, and 5 bases stayed unmatched. There are 16 residues in the CDR3. The CDR3 nucleotides read TGTGCCATCAGTGAGTTTAGCGGGATGGGCACCGGGGAGCTGTTTTTT. Its protein is CAISEFSGMGTGELFF.

The rearrangement links TRBV12-3 or TRBV12-4 to TRBJ2-1; TRBD2 is a possible D gene (5 bases). The length of the CDR3 is 14 residues. Trimming stripped 10 bases from V and 0 bases from J, with 13 bases between. CDR3 sequence reads: CATLIRGSYNEQFF. CDR3 nucleotides: TGTGCCACCCTGATCCGGGGCTCCTACAATGAGCAGTTCTTC.

The CDR3 DNA reads TGTGCCAGCAGCTTGACCGGGACTAGCGGGGGTATGAGAGATACGCAGTATTTT. This encodes CASSLTGTSGGMRDTQYF. The chain is built from TRBV6-5 and TRBJ2-3; 14 bases map to TRBD2. The CDR3 sequence is 18 residues long. In germline, CDR1 is MNHEY, CDR2 SVGAGI. V shed 6 bases, J shed 5 bases, and the junction held 13 bases outside the gene matches.

The chain carries TRBV11-1 and TRBJ2-2, with 8 positions matching TRBD2. Germline trimming cut 2 bases from V and 3 bases from J; bases unmatched to any gene: 5. The CDR3 sequence is 16 residues long. CDR1 is SGHAT and CDR2 is FQDESV in the germline V gene (reference sequence). The CDR3 coding sequence is TGTGCCAGCAGCTTACCGGGGGGGGTAGACACCGGGGAGCTGTTTTTT. It translates to CASSLPGGVDTGELFF.

V usage is TRBV29-1 and J usage is TRBJ2-7; 7 nucleotides match TRBD1. The junction had 5 bases not matched to a gene; V was cut back by 7 bases and J by 2 bases. The CDR3 loop spans 12 amino acids. In germline, CDR1 is SQVTM, CDR2 ANQGSEA. CDR3 residues: CSATGLTYEQYF. The CDR3 bases are TGCAGCGCGACAGGGTTAACCTACGAGCAGTACTTC.

The table lists this clonotype with many counts. This chain joins TRBV6-1 and TRBJ2-1, with a possible D match to TRBD2 (6 bases). The V gene's germline CDR1 is MNHNS and CDR2 SASEGT. The CDR3 length is 16 residues. Trimming shortened V by 4 bases and J by 1 base, and 14 bases separated the two germline ends. The CDR3 DNA sequence: TGTGCCAGCAGTGCCAATAGCGGAAGATCCTACAATGAGCAGTTCTTC. It yields the protein CASSANSGRSYNEQFF.

V gene TRBV12-3 or TRBV12-4 combines with J gene TRBJ1-4; a possible D gene is TRBD1 (6 bases). The V and J ends lost 3 bases and 3 bases respectively, with 8 bases between them. The CDR3 loop spans 14 amino acids. The CDR3 sequence is CASSFRGPNEKLFF. The CDR3 bases are TGTGCCAGCAGTTTCAGGGGACCTAATGAAAAACTGTTTTTT.

The J gene is TRBJ2-7, the V gene TRBV6-2 or TRBV6-3; TRBD2 matches at 11 bases. Germline CDR1 is MNHEY and CDR2 is SVGEGT. V lost 6 bases to trimming and J lost 4 bases; unmatched junction nucleotides: 5. The CDR3 loop spans 14 amino acids. The CDR3 spells CASRDTSGRYEQYF. The CDR3 bases are TGTGCCAGCAGAGACACTAGCGGGAGATACGAGCAGTACTTC.

This clonotype was counted ten times or more. This chain uses TRBV29-1 with TRBJ2-1, with 8 bases identical to TRBD2. With 7 bases clipped from V and 1 base from J, the junction kept 12 bases outside the gene matches. Germline values: CDR1 SQVTM, CDR2 ANQGSEA. The CDR3 is 16 amino acids. The CDR3 here is CSAQRTSKGSYNEQFF. As DNA, the CDR3 is TGCAGCGCCCAAAGGACTAGCAAAGGGTCCTACAATGAGCAGTTCTTC.

This clonotype was detected many times. The chain recombines TRBV27 with TRBJ2-7; D might be TRBD2 (7 bases). CDR3 length: 15 amino acids. V gave up 3 bases and J gave up 2 bases, with 14 bases separating them. CDR1 MNHEY and CDR2 SMNVEV come from the germline V gene (reference sequence). CDR3 residues: CASSFGLGGPYEQYF. In DNA, the CDR3 is TGTGCCAGCAGTTTCGGACTAGGGGGGCCCTACGAGCAGTACTTC.

At least ten counts were recorded for this clonotype. The chain couples TRBV5-4 to TRBJ2-1; 7 nucleotides line up with TRBD2. V shed 4 bases, J shed 6 bases, and the junction held 19 bases outside the gene matches. Germline assignment: CDR1 SGHNT and CDR2 YYREEE (reference sequence). The CDR3 extends over 18 amino acids. In DNA, the CDR3 is TGTGCCAGCAGCGGGGGTTTCCAGCGGGGATCCCTTAGCAATGAGCAGTTCTTC. It codes for CASSGGFQRGSLSNEQFF.

This clonotype has a count of ten or more. J is TRBJ1-2 and V is TRBV27; TRBD1 matches at 8 bases. The CDR3 is 17 residues long. Germline CDR1 and CDR2: MNHEY and SMNVEV (reference sequence). Germline trimming cut 2 bases from V and 1 base from J; bases unmatched to any gene: 9. The CDR3 is CASSLLTRTGNNYGYTF. The CDR3 region has the DNA TGTGCCAGCAGTTTACTTACCCGGACAGGGAATAACTATGGCTACACCTTC.

This clonotype came up a few times. The chain carries TRBV7-2 and TRBJ1-1; possibly TRBD1 for D (5 bases). CDR3 length: 14 residues. Looked up from germline, CDR1 is SGHTA and CDR2 is FQGNSA. V was pared by 6 bases and J by 2 bases, with 13 bases between. Here the CDR3 DNA reads TGTGCCAGCAGTAACAGGAACCCAAACACTGAAGCTTTCTTT. Amino acids: CASSNRNPNTEAFF. Filled out from reference TRBV7-2 and TRBJ1-1, the complete variable domain reads GAGVSQSPSNKVTEKGKDVELRCDPISGHTALYWYRQSLGQGLEFLIYFQGNSAPDKSGLPSDRFSAERTGGSVSTLTIQRTQQEDSAVYLCASSNRNPNTEAFFGQGTRLTVV.

The rearrangement uses TRBV29-1 and TRBJ1-1; 7 nucleotides match TRBD1. The CDR3 totals 13 residues. V was clipped by 2 bases and J by 5 bases; unmatched bases: 5. CDR1 and CDR2 (germline): SQVTM, ANQGSEA. In nucleotides, the CDR3 is TGCAGCGTTGAAATGCAGGGGGGGACTGAAGCTTTCTTT. This codes for CSVEMQGGTEAFF.